The present TCR beta chain was sequenced within a study of CD4 T cells in relation to SARS-CoV-2 and coronaviruses. About the research overall: ViraFEST: approximately ten-day antigen culture of PBMCs, then TCR beta CDR3 sequencing. Study outcomes and limitations: SARS-CoV-2-driven expansion was significantly weaker in crossreactive than monoreactive clones. The cross-reactivity analysis covered only spike protein, not other viral proteins.

Here immunoSEQ multiplex PCR was the method, and the copy in TCRdb shows in-frame clones only, minus some. The sample yields over 15,000 clones, around 77% seen once. The trim removed 0 bases at V and 5 bases at J, leaving 5 bases unmatched. Germline V lookup: CDR1 LGHNA, CDR2 YNFKEQ. The CDR3 runs to 16 residues. Notes on this clone: Its antigen is as yet unknown.

CD4+ T cells from unexposed donors were obtained before the COVID-19 pandemic (2011-2018). The cells were cultured for under 13 days before CD4+ T cells were isolated. Cells permitting, SARS-CoV-2 S/N and four cold-coronavirus spikes were tested on unexposed-donor CD4+ T cells. The sequence was obtained from a human donor in good health. The chain couples TRBV4-2 to TRBJ2-2; 8 bases agree with TRBD1. Source material: CD4+ T cells from PBMCs, cultured in vitro. The chain's CDR3 is CASSQDLRGQTGELFF. The CDR3 coding sequence is TGTGCCAGCAGCCAAGATCTCAGGGGGCAAACCGGGGAGCTGTTTTTT.